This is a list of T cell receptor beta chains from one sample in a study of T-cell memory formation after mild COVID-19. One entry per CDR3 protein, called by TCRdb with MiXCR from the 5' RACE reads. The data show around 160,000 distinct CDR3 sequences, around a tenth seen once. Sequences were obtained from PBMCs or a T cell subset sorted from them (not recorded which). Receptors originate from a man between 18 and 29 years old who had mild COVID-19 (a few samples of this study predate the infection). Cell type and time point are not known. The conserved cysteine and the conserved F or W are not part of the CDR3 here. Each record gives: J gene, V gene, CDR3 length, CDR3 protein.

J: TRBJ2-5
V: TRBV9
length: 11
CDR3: ASSIGSEETQY

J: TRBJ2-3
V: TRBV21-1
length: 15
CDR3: ASSKSEGGRSTDTQY

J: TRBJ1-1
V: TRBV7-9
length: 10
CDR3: ASSLDPGNAF

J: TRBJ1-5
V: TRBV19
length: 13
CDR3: ASRRDRNSNQPQH

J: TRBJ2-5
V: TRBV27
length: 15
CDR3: ASSLDPPGAYQETQY

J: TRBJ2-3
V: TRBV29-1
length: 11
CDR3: SATSGGPDTQY

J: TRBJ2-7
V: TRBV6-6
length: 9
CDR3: ASVDRYEQY

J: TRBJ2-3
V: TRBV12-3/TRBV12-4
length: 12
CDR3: ASTIQVSTDTQY

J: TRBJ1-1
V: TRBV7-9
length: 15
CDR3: ASSLAQGGRRDTEAF

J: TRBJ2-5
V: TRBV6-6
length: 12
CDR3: ASSYQGDRETQY

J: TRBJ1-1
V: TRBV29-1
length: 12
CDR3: SVVIMGAVTEAF

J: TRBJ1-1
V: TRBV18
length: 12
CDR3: ASSRDSGNTEAF

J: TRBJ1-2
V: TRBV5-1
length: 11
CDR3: ASSDGPTYGYT

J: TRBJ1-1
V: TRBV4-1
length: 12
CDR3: ASSQPGRRTEAF

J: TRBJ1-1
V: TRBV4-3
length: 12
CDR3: ASRGGIWSTEAF

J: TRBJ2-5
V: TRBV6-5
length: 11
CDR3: ASRSGLMGTQY

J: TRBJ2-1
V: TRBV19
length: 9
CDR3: ASMGGSEQF

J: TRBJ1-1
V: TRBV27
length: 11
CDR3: ASSWDPGRKAF

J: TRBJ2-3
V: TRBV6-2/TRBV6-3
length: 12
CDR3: ASSWSGEGDTQY

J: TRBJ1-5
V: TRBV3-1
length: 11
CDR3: ASCTDLTWPQL

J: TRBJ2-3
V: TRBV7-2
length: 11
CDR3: ASSRNGWDTQY

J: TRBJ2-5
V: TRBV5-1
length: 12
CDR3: ASSLGTVQETQY

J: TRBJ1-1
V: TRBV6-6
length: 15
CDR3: ASSYAPTGTGNTEAF